This TCR beta chain stems from a study of shared clonotypes between healthy human individuals. Study-level background: Serving as donors were two women and three men, whose ages spanned 18 to 49. Whole-study results and caveats: The study sampled only blood, and tissue repertoires likely differ.

The CDR3 length is 14 residues. Germline V gives CDR1 SGHDN, CDR2 FVKESK. V lost 4 bases, J lost 4 bases, and 3 bases stayed unmatched. On sorted subsets, replicate PCRs used 200 to 250 ng DNA, or tens of thousands of T cell genomes. TCRdb keeps only in-frame clones here, not all; method: immunoSEQ multiplex PCR. The table records around 650,000 clones, around 96% of them present only once. Naive CD8 cells lacked CD45RO and underwent positive selection for CCR7, leaving out terminally differentiated effector memory CD45RA+ cells. Only Caucasian adults living in Nashville, Tennessee served as donors. In the case of this clone: Its antigen is as yet unknown. This same CDR3 is encoded by further DNA sequences in the sample.

The specimen sequenced was naive CD8+ T cells sorted from blood. The chain links TRBV14 to TRBJ2-7; 11 positions agree with TRBD2. This TCR was recovered from a woman aged 30 to 39 in good health. CDR3 amino acids: CASSPTSGAYEQYF. In DNA, the CDR3 is TGTGCCAGCAGCCCGACTAGCGGGGCATACGAGCAGTACTTC.